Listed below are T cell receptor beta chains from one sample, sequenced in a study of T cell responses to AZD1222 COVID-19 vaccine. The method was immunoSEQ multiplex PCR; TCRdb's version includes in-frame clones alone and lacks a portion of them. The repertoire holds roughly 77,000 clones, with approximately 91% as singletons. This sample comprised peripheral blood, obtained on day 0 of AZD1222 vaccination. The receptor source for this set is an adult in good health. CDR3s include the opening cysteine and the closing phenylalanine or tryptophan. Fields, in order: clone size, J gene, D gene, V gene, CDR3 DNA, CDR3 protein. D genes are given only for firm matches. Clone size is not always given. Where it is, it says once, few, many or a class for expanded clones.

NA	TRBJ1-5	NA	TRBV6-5	TGTGCCAGCACCCTCCTCTGGGTCTTTAGGCAGCCCCAGCATTTT	CASTLLWVFRQPQHF
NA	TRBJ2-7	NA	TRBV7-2	TGTGCCAGCAGCTTAGCGCACTACGAGCAGTACTTC	CASSLAHYEQYF
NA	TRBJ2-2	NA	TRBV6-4	TGTGCCAGCAGTGACTCTGGGGGCGCGGGCACCGGGGAGCTGTTTTTT	CASSDSGGAGTGELFF
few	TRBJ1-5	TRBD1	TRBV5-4	TGTGCCAGCAGCTTTGGGACAGGGGGCAACAATCAGCCCCAGCATTTT	CASSFGTGGNNQPQHF
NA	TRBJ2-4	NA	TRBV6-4	TGTGCCAGCAGTGTGAAGGGAGCGGTAGCCAAAAACATTCAGTACTTC	CASSVKGAVAKNIQYF
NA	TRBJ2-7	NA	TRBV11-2	TGTGCCAGCAGTCCTTCGACAGGATTCAGCGAGCAGTACTTC	CASSPSTGFSEQYF
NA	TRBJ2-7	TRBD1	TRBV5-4	TGTGCCAGCAGCACGGGACAGGGCTACGAGCAGTACTTC	CASSTGQGYEQYF
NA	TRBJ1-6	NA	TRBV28	TGTTCCACAGGGACACGGCCTAATTCACCCCTCCACTTT	CSTGTRPNSPLHF
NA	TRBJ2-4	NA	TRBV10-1	TGCGCCAGCAGTGACGGCGGGTTTGGAGCCAAAAACATTCAGTACTTC	CASSDGGFGAKNIQYF
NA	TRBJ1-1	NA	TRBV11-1	TGTGCCAGCAGCTTGGGGTTGGGGGACACTGAAGCTTTCTTT	CASSLGLGDTEAFF
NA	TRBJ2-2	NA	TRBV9	TGTGCCAGCAGCGTAGAGAAAACCGGGGAGCTGTTTTTT	CASSVEKTGELFF
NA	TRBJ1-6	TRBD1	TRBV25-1	TGTGCCAGCAGGGGGACAGGGGTTAATTCACCCCTCCACTTT	CASRGTGVNSPLHF
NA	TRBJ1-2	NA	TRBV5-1	TGCGCCAGCAGCTTTCCAGAGTCCTATGGCTACACCTTC	CASSFPESYGYTF
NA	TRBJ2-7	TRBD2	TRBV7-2	TGTGCCAGCAGCTCGACTAGCGGGTCCCGGGAGCAGTACTTC	CASSSTSGSREQYF
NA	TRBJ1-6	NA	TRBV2	TGTGCCAGCCTTTTACAAAATTCACCCCTCCACTTT	CASLLQNSPLHF
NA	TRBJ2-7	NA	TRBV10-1	TGCGCCAGCAGTAATACCAGGGACCGCTACGAGCAGTACTTC	CASSNTRDRYEQYF
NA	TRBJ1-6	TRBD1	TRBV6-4	TGTGCCAGCAGCGCCTTGGGACAGGGTAATTCACCCCTCCACTTT	CASSALGQGNSPLHF
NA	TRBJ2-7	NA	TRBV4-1	TGCGCCAGCAGCCAGGCGACTACCAGCTCCTACGAGCAGTACTTC	CASSQATTSSYEQYF
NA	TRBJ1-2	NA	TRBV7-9	TGTGCCAGCAGTCCCGCTTGGGGCTATGGCTACACCTTC	CASSPAWGYGYTF
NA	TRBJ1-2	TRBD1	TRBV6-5	TGTGCCAGCAGCCCCCGGGACAGGGCCGGCTACACCTTC	CASSPRDRAGYTF
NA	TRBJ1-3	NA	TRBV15	TGTGCCACCAGCAGAGGGGGACGGCTGGAAGCTGGAAACACCATATATTTT	CATSRGGRLEAGNTIYF
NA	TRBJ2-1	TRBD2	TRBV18	TGTGCCAGCTCACCAGTCGGGGGGGGCGATGAGCAGTTCTTC	CASSPVGGGDEQFF
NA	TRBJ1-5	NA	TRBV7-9	TGTGCCAGCAGCCTGCAGGGTGGCAATCAGCCCCAGCATTTT	CASSLQGGNQPQHF
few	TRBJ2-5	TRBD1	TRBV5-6	TGTGCCAGCAGCTTGGGGCCGGGACAGATCCAAGAGACCCAGTACTTC	CASSLGPGQIQETQYF
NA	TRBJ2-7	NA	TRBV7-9	TGTGCCAGCAGCTTATCGGGTGCGGGCCCCCAGGACGAGCAGTACTTC	CASSLSGAGPQDEQYF
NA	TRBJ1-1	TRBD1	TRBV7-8	TGTGCCAGCAGCTTCCGGGACAGCACTGAAGCTTTCTTT	CASSFRDSTEAFF
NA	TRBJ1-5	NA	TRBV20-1	TGCAGTGCCAGTGCGGCAGGCTATAGCAATCAGCCCCAGCATTTT	CSASAAGYSNQPQHF
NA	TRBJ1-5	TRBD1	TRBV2	TGTGCCAGCAGGGAGGGACAGGCCCGACTTAGCAATCAGCCCCAGCATTTT	CASREGQARLSNQPQHF
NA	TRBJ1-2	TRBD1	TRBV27	TGTGCCAGCAGTCCCGGACAGGGGGCGGGAGGCTACACCTTC	CASSPGQGAGGYTF
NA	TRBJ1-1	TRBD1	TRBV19	TGTGCCAGTAGTACGAATGACAGGGTAACTGAAGCTTTCTTT	CASSTNDRVTEAFF
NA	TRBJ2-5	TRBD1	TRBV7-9	TGTGCCAGCACGATCCTTCCCGGGACAGGGAAGGGCCAAGAGACCCAGTACTTC	CASTILPGTGKGQETQYF
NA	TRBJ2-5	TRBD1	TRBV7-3	TGTGCCAGCAGTCAGACTAGGACAGGGGGGGAGACCCAGTACTTC	CASSQTRTGGETQYF
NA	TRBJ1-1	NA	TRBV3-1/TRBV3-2	TGTGCCAGCAGCCAAAGAGGGGAAGCTTTCTTT	CASSQRGEAFF
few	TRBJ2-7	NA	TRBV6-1	TGTGCCAGCAGTGACCTCTACGAGCAGTACTTC	CASSDLYEQYF
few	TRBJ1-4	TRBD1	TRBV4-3	TGCGCCAGCAGCCAAGATCCGGGGACAGGGAAAAAACTGTTTTTT	CASSQDPGTGKKLFF
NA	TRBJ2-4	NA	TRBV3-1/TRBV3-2	TGTGCCAGCAGCCAAAGACCGGGCCGAAGGGAAGCCAAAAACATTCAGTACTTC	CASSQRPGRREAKNIQYF
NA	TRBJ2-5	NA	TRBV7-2	TGTGCCAGCAGCCCGCAGGGAGGGGGCGGGGGGACCCAGTACTTC	CASSPQGGGGGTQYF
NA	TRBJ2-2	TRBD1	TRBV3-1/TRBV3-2	TGTGCCAGCAGCGACCGGGACAGAAACACCGGGGAGCTGTTTTTT	CASSDRDRNTGELFF
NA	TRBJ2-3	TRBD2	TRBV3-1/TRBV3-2	TGTGCCAGCAGCCCAAGGGGTATAAGGACTAGCGGGGGGTCAGATACGCAGTATTTT	CASSPRGIRTSGGSDTQYF
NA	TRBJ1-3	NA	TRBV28	TGTGCCAGCAGTTTATCTAATTCTGGAAACACCATATATTTT	CASSLSNSGNTIYF
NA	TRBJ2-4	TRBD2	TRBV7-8	TGTGCCAGCAGCGCCGCACTAGCGGGGGTTAATGTAGGGGCCAAAAACATTCAGTACTTC	CASSAALAGVNVGAKNIQYF
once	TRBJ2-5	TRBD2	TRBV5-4	TGTGCCAGCAGCTTGAAACCGGGACTAGCGGGGGAGACCCAGTACTTC	CASSLKPGLAGETQYF
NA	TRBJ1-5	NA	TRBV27	TGTGCCAGCAGACCGACAGGCCCTAGCAATCAGCCCCAGCATTTT	CASRPTGPSNQPQHF
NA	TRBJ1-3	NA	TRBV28	TGTGCCAGCAGTTTATTCGGGGGATCCTCTGGAAACACCATATATTTT	CASSLFGGSSGNTIYF
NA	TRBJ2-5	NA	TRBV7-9	TGTGCCAGCAGCTTAGCAGAGGGCACCTCACAAGAGACCCAGTACTTC	CASSLAEGTSQETQYF
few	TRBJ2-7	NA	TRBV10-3	TGTGCCATCAGAAGCCCTCGGGGCCCCTACGAGCAGTACTTC	CAIRSPRGPYEQYF
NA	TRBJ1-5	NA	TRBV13	TGTGCCAGCAGCTTTAGTCGTCAGGGAACCCAGCCCCAGCATTTT	CASSFSRQGTQPQHF
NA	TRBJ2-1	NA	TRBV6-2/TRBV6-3	TGTGCCAGCAGTTATGACGGGACTCTCGATTGGTACAATGAGCAGTTCTTC	CASSYDGTLDWYNEQFF
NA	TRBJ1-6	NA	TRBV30	TGTGCCTGGAGGGGGGAACAGCTTAATTCACCCCTCCACTTT	CAWRGEQLNSPLHF
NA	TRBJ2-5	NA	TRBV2	TGTTCCGGCAGGGCGGGGAAAGAGACCCAGTACTTC	CSGRAGKETQYF
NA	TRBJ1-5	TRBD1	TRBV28	TGTGCCAGCAGTCCCTCGATAACTTCAGGGGGACAGCCCCAGCATTTT	CASSPSITSGGQPQHF
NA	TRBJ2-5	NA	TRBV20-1	TGCAGTGCTTACCAAGAGACCCAGTACTTC	CSAYQETQYF